This paragraph reports one T cell receptor beta chain. As yet, its antigen is unknown. Mismatch with germline at one junction end may stem from a read error. Germline CDR1 is SGHDT and CDR2 is YYEEEE. This CDR3 contains 17 residues. With 60 Vbeta and 13 Jbeta primers, the PCR was carried out. The table came from immunoSEQ multiplex PCR; TCRdb's copy has only in-frame clones and leaves some out. Of about 85,000 clones listed, over 70% were seen once; the top ten hold around 32%. The data are from a study of cytomegalovirus exposure and HLA in healthy donors. Study results and limitations: Reported results showed that the classifier diagnosed cytomegalovirus status with high specificity and sensitivity. In a later analysis, HLA-associated beta chains showed higher expansion and lower generation probabilities than comparable chains.

The chain joins TRBV5-6 to TRBJ2-6; D is possibly TRBD1 (5 bases). This clonotype originated in a man aged 50 or older in good health and CMV-seropositive. Source material: PBMCs. Here the CDR3 reads CASNRVGRDPGANGLTF. In DNA, the CDR3 is TGTGCCAGCAATCGAGTCGGACGCGATCCTGGGGCCAACGGCCTGACTTTC.